This TCR beta chain was identified in a study of monozygotic twins with cystic fibrosis. Study findings and constraints: V usage most resembled the co-twin in 13 of 16 pairs. Low clonality (median around 0.009) suggested a mostly naive repertoire.

Using immunoSEQ multiplex PCR, the repertoire was profiled, and TCRdb retains in-frame clones only, with some absent. The table records about 36,000 clones, approximately 80% of them present only once. About this clone itself: The target antigen is unknown.

This TCR came from a girl aged 2 to 9 with cystic fibrosis. Sequenced: blood.

The CDR3 protein is CASSQVGSGEDTEAFF. Here the CDR3 DNA reads TGTGCCAGCAGCCAAGTGGGTTCGGGTGAGGACACTGAAGCTTTCTTT. The chain recombines TRBV4-2 with TRBJ1-1; no clear D. The germline V gene has CDR1 LGHNA and CDR2 YNFKEQ. The CDR3 totals 16 residues. The V end lost 1 base, the J end lost 3 bases, and 15 bases lay between the germline ends.